This T cell receptor (beta chain) was captured in a study of blood T cell repertoires in COVID-19. Measured with immunoSEQ multiplex PCR; TCRdb has only the in-frame clones, and not every one. Of roughly 700,000 clones listed, 80% to 90% are singletons. Germline loops: CDR1 LGHDT, CDR2 YNNKEL (reference sequence). This CDR3 is 16 amino acids long. Trimming removed 0 bases from V and 0 bases from J, with 12 bases in between. The chain recombines TRBV3-1 (or the pseudogene TRBV3-2) with TRBJ2-7; possible D gene TRBD2, 5 bases. Sequenced material: peripheral blood. This sequence was found in a woman under 30 with acute or convalescent COVID-19. This CDR3 is CASSQDFEGPSYEQYF. CDR3 DNA sequence: TGTGCCAGCAGCCAAGATTTCGAGGGTCCCTCCTACGAGCAGTACTTC.